This entry describes one T cell receptor (beta chain). The antigen remains unidentified. This sample is drawn from a study of CD8+ T cells in alopecia areata. RNA extraction was followed by reverse transcription into cDNA, which acted as the sequencing template. Sequencing used immunoSEQ multiplex PCR; TCRdb keeps in-frame clones, though not all of them. The data contain 90,000 to 130,000 clones, roughly 59% of them singletons. Points from the study as a whole: Between patients, shared TCR sequences were less clear than in mice. This was possibly due in part to HLA diversity in the patient population. Elevated clonality characterized lesional scalp relative to normal scalp, particularly in alopecia totalis/universalis.

Germline V gene lookup returns CDR1 MDHEN and CDR2 SYDVKM. V gave up 6 bases and J gave up 3 bases, with 15 bases separating them. The CDR3 loop spans 14 amino acids. The material sequenced was CD8+ T cells sorted from blood. This sequence was found in a human donor in good health. The genes are TRBV28 and TRBJ2-7; D is possibly TRBD1 (5 bases). This CDR3 is CASSLTDSDYEQYF. The CDR3 nucleotides are TGTGCCAGCAGCTTGACAGACTCGGACTACGAGCAGTACTTC.